Presented here are 26 T cell receptor beta chains from one specimen sequenced in a study of CD8 T cells in ankylosing spondylitis. TCRdb ran MiXCR on the 5' RACE reads and lists one entry per CDR3 protein. The table includes some 130,000 distinct CDR3 sequences, more than 5.5% detected once. Sequenced input: blood, either unsorted or a sorted T cell fraction (not recorded which). These TCRs come from a female donor with ankylosing spondylitis or in good health (not recorded which).

This clonotype was seen repeatedly, ten times or more. The V gene is TRBV27, the J gene TRBJ1-4; D perhaps matches TRBD1 (6 bases). Germline V gene lookup returns CDR1 MNHEY and CDR2 SMNVEV (reference sequence). This CDR3 contains 15 residues. V dropped 6 bases and J dropped 8 bases, with 19 bases sitting between them. This CDR3 reads CASRIPQGRWEKLFF. In nucleotides, the CDR3 is TGTGCCAGCAGAATACCTCAGGGGCGCTGGGAAAAACTGTTTTTT.

This clonotype has ten or more counts. The genes are TRBV27 and TRBJ1-2; 9 positions match TRBD1. Trimming at V came to 5 bases and at J to 8 bases, leaving 6 bases not matched to a gene. The CDR3 is 13 amino acids. From germline, CDR1 is MNHEY and CDR2 SMNVEV (reference sequence). DNA for the CDR3: TGTGCCAGCAGTCTAGGGACAGGGAACGGCTACACCTTC. The encoded protein is CASSLGTGNGYTF.

This clonotype was observed at least ten times. The J gene is TRBJ2-2, the V gene TRBV7-2; D may be TRBD2 (5 bases). Deletions cut 1 base from V and 4 bases from J, with 10 bases between. The CDR3 runs 15 residues. CDR1 is SGHTA and CDR2 is FQGNSA in the germline V gene. CDR3 sequence: CASSLDAGGTGELFF. In nucleotides, the CDR3 is TGTGCCAGCAGCTTAGATGCAGGAGGCACCGGGGAGCTGTTTTTT.

The rearrangement links TRBV30 to TRBJ2-7; D call uncertain. The V end was cut by 0 bases, the J end by 0 bases, with 12 bases between. CDR1 is GTSNPN, CDR2 SVGIG, per germline (reference sequence). This CDR3 is 15 amino acids long. The DNA of the CDR3 is TGTGCCTGGAGTGTACTTAAAGGGCTCTCCTACGAGCAGTACTTC. Translated: CAWSVLKGLSYEQYF.

This clonotype has at least ten counts. V usage is TRBV5-1 and J usage is TRBJ2-7; no reliable D call. Germline CDR1 reads SGHRS; CDR2 reads YFSETQ. The CDR3 is made up of 13 amino acids. Trimming took off 2 bases at V and 7 bases at J, with 13 bases between the two ends. The CDR3 protein is CASSFVAEREQYF. The DNA of the CDR3 is TGCGCCAGCAGCTTTGTAGCCGAGAGAGAGCAGTACTTC.

This clonotype was recorded at least ten times. This rearrangement joins TRBV14 to TRBJ2-1, with 7 bases identical to TRBD1. Trimming removed 4 bases from V and 5 bases from J; junction bases left unmatched: 5. The germline V gene encodes CDR1 SGHDN and CDR2 FVKESK. The length of the CDR3 is 14 residues. CDR3 protein: CASSPTGFDNEQFF. The DNA for the CDR3 is TGTGCCAGCAGCCCGACAGGGTTCGACAATGAGCAGTTCTTC.

The chain carries TRBV4-3 and TRBJ2-3, with 8 positions matching TRBD1. The germline gives CDR1 LGHNA, CDR2 YSLEER. Losses at the gene ends were 3 bases for V and 4 bases for J; bases not matched to a gene: 3. The CDR3 sequence is 14 residues long. The CDR3, as DNA: TGCGCCAGCAGCCAGAACAGGGGGGCAGATACGCAGTATTTT. Translating it yields CASSQNRGADTQYF.

Ten or more counts support this clonotype. The gene calls are TRBV18 and TRBJ2-7, with 10 bases aligning to TRBD1. This CDR3 has 13 residues. The germline gives CDR1 KGHSH, CDR2 LQKENI. The junction had 5 bases not matched to a gene; V was cut back by 5 bases and J by 7 bases. CDR3 in DNA: TGTGCCAGCTCAAACGGACAGGGGGATGAGCAGTACTTC. The encoded protein is CASSNGQGDEQYF.

This clonotype was counted many times. CDR3 sequence reads: CASSFIQGASYNEQFF. In DNA, the CDR3 is TGTGCCAGCAGTTTTATCCAGGGGGCCTCCTACAATGAGCAGTTCTTC. V gene TRBV12-3 or TRBV12-4 combines with J gene TRBJ2-1, with TRBD1 matching over 8 bases. The CDR3 covers 16 residues. With V trimmed by 3 bases and J by 0 bases, 4 bases remained unmatched.

Ten or more counts support this clonotype. The chain combines TRBV11-2 with TRBJ2-3; D unresolved. The CDR3 covers 13 residues. Germline V gene data show CDR1 as SGHAT and CDR2 as FQNNGV. Trimming removed 6 bases from V and 7 bases from J, with 14 bases in between. The CDR3 protein is CASRSRSIHTQYF. In DNA form, the CDR3 reads TGTGCCAGCAGGTCCCGTAGTATACATACGCAGTATTTT.

This clonotype was observed a few times. This chain uses TRBV5-1 with TRBJ2-3; maybe TRBD2 (7 bases). Germline V lookup: CDR1 SGHRS, CDR2 YFSETQ. The CDR3 has 16 residues. Trimming took off 4 bases at V and 3 bases at J, with 18 bases between the two ends. The CDR3 protein is CASSLGRGGPTDTQYF. CDR3 DNA: TGCGCCAGCAGCCTAGGGAGGGGGGGCCCTACAGATACGCAGTATTTT.

This clonotype was seen many times. The gene calls are TRBV5-6 and TRBJ2-3; no clear D gene. The ends were cut back, 1 base at V and 0 bases at J, with 12 bases in the middle. CDR1 and CDR2 (germline): SGHDT, YYEEEE. CDR3 length: 16 residues. CDR3 region: CASSLLARPSTDTQYF. In DNA form, the CDR3 reads TGTGCCAGCAGCTTGCTTGCGCGCCCTAGCACAGATACGCAGTATTTT.

At least ten counts were recorded for this clonotype. A junction end diverges from the germline sequence, so it may reflect a read error. The chain uses TRBV2 and TRBJ2-1, with D possibly TRBD2 on 7 matching bases. Germline V lookup: CDR1 SNHLY, CDR2 FYNNEI. The length of the CDR3 is 13 residues. CDR3 in DNA: TGTGCCAGCAGCGAAGGGGAGGGGGGGGAGCAGTTCTTC. As protein: CASSEGEGGEQFF.

This clonotype came up many times. The chain has TRBV6-2 or TRBV6-3 and TRBJ2-1, with a weak D call TRBD1 (5 bases). The V and J ends lost 0 bases and 6 bases respectively, with 18 bases between them. In germline, CDR1 is MNHEY, CDR2 SVGEGT. The CDR3 sequence is 17 residues long. CDR3: CASSYSIGNLRGNEQFF. The DNA for the CDR3 is TGTGCCAGCAGTTACTCGATCGGCAATCTAAGGGGCAATGAGCAGTTCTTC.

This clonotype was recorded at least ten times. The chain employs TRBV5-1 and TRBJ1-1; the D is unclear. Germline lookup yields CDR1 SGHRS and CDR2 YFSETQ. V lost 0 bases and J lost 0, with 9 bases in between. There are 15 residues in the CDR3. The CDR3 nucleotides read TGCGCCAGCAGCTTGGCTACAGTGATGAACACTGAAGCTTTCTTT. It codes for CASSLATVMNTEAFF.

J is TRBJ1-1 and V is TRBV12-3 or TRBV12-4; D may be TRBD1 (5 bases). Trimming cost V 5 bases and J 8 bases, with 12 bases left between them. This CDR3 contains 12 residues. The CDR3 region is CASSISGLEAFF. In nucleotides, the CDR3 is TGTGCCAGCAGTATCTCAGGGTTAGAAGCTTTCTTT.

Of note for this clonotype: This may be a read error, as it is one base from a much larger clone. The chain couples TRBV7-9 to TRBJ2-7; D perhaps matches TRBD1 (6 bases). Germline CDR1 and CDR2: SEHNR and FQNEAQ (reference sequence). The CDR3 length is 16 residues. CDR3 loop: CVSSYHRDTYSYEQYF. CDR3 bases: TGTGTCAGCAGCTACCACCGGGACACCTACTCCTACGAGCAGTACTTC.

The sample holds many counts of this clonotype. V and J are TRBV27 and TRBJ1-1; D gene uncertain. Per germline, CDR1 MNHEY and CDR2 SMNVEV (reference sequence). The CDR3 has 13 amino acids. V was pared by 2 bases and J by 3 bases, with 7 bases between. The CDR3 sequence is CASSLTSYTEAFF. The CDR3 DNA sequence: TGTGCCAGCAGTTTAACCAGTTACACTGAAGCTTTCTTT.

This clonotype was detected a few times. V gene TRBV5-1 combines with J gene TRBJ2-1; 9 bases agree with TRBD1. The CDR3 length is 17 residues. CDR1 is SGHRS and CDR2 is YFSETQ in the germline V gene. Unmatched junction bases numbered 16, after V lost 4 bases and J lost 8 bases. The chain's CDR3 is CASSPSGTGIGNDEQFF. The CDR3 region has the DNA TGCGCCAGCAGCCCTTCCGGGACAGGGATCGGGAACGATGAGCAGTTCTTC.

The genes are TRBV5-1 and TRBJ1-1; maybe TRBD1 (6 bases). The ends were cut back, 0 bases at V and 4 bases at J, with 10 bases in the middle. This CDR3 spans 14 amino acids. Per the germline V gene, CDR1 is SGHRS and CDR2 is YFSETQ. CDR3 protein: CASSLETGFTEAFF. For the CDR3, the DNA is TGCGCCAGCAGCTTGGAAACAGGGTTCACTGAAGCTTTCTTT.

The sample holds many counts of this clonotype. The junction and the germline gene differ at one end; a read error may be behind it. This sequence joins TRBV7-2 and TRBJ2-1, with 11 bases fitting TRBD2. This CDR3 has 15 amino acids. Germline V lookup: CDR1 SGHTA, CDR2 FQGNSA. The CDR3 region has the DNA TGTGCCAGCAGGTTAGCGGGGGGGTCCTACAATGAGCAGTTCTTC. It codes for CASRLAGGSYNEQFF.

This clonotype has a handful of counts. This chain links TRBV7-9 with TRBJ1-1, with D possibly matching TRBD1 (5 bases). CDR3 size: 14 residues. Trimming pared 4 bases from V and 4 bases from J, leaving 13 bases between. In germline, CDR1 is SEHNR, CDR2 FQNEAQ (reference sequence). The CDR3 DNA sequence: TGTGCCAGCAGCTCCTGGTCAGGGAGCACTGAAGCTTTCTTT. Encoded protein: CASSSWSGSTEAFF.

J is TRBJ2-7 and V is TRBV20-1; 9 nucleotides agree with TRBD2. With 3 bases clipped from V and 3 bases from J, the junction kept 3 bases outside the gene matches. Per germline, CDR1 DFQATT and CDR2 SNEGSKA (reference sequence). CDR3 length equals 13 residues. This CDR3 is CSASSGGHYEQYF. In DNA form, the CDR3 reads TGCAGTGCTAGTAGCGGGGGACACTACGAGCAGTACTTC.

This clonotype was recorded at least ten times. CDR3 sequence reads: CASSTGDGEQYF. As DNA, the CDR3 is TGCGCCAGCAGCACAGGGGACGGCGAGCAGTACTTC. This chain joins TRBV5-1 and TRBJ2-7, with 7 bases that match TRBD1. The trim removed 4 bases at V and 6 bases at J, leaving 4 bases unmatched. The CDR3 consists of 12 residues. Per germline, CDR1 SGHRS and CDR2 YFSETQ.

V and J are TRBV7-9 and TRBJ1-1, with D hard to call. The CDR3 spans 13 residues. Deletions cut 3 bases from V and 0 bases from J, with 5 bases between. The V gene's germline CDR1 is SEHNR and CDR2 FQNEAQ (reference sequence). CDR3 nucleotides: TGTGCCAGCAGCTTTATGTTGAACACTGAAGCTTTCTTT. Translation gives CASSFMLNTEAFF.

This clonotype was counted at least ten times. The genes are TRBV5-1 and TRBJ2-2; D not resolved. The CDR3 is 12 amino acids. The V gene lost 0 bases and the J gene lost 4 bases, with 1 base spanning the gap. Germline V gene lookup returns CDR1 SGHRS and CDR2 YFSETQ. This CDR3 is CASSLATGELFF. In DNA form, the CDR3 reads TGCGCCAGCAGCTTGGCCACCGGGGAGCTGTTTTTT.